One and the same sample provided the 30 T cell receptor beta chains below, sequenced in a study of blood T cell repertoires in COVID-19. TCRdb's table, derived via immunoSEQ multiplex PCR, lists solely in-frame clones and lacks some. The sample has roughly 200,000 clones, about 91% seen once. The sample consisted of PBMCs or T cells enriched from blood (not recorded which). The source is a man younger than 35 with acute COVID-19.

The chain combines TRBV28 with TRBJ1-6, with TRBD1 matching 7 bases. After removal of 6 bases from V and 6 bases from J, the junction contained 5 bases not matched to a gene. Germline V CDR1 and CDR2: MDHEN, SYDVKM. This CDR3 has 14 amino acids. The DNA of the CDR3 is TGTGCCAGCAGCATACAGGGGAGTAATTCACCCCTCCACTTT. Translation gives CASSIQGSNSPLHF.

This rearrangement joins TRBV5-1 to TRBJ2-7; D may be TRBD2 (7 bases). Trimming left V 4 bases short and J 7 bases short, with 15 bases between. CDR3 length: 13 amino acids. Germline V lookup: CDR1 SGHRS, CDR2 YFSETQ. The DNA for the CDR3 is TGCGCCAGCAGCGGGGAGGGGGTTTGGGAGCAGTACTTC. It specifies CASSGEGVWEQYF.

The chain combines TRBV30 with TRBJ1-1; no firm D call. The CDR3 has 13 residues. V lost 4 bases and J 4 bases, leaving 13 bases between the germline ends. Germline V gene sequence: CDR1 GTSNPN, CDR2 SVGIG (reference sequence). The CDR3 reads CAWTVSLATEAFF. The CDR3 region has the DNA TGTGCCTGGACCGTATCGTTGGCCACTGAAGCTTTCTTT. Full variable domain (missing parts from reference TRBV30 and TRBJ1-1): SQTIHQWPATLVQPVGSPLSLECTVEGTSNPNLYWYRQAAGRGLQLLFYSVGIGQISSEVPQNLSASRPQDRQFILSSKKLLLSDSGFYLCAWTVSLATEAFFGQGTRLTVV.

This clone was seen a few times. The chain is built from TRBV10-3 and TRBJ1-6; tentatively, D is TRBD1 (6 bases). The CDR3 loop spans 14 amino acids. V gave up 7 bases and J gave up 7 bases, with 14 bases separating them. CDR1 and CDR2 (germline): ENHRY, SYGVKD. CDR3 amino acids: CAINPGVGNSPLHF. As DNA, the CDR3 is TGTGCCATCAACCCAGGGGTGGGAAATTCACCCCTCCACTTT.

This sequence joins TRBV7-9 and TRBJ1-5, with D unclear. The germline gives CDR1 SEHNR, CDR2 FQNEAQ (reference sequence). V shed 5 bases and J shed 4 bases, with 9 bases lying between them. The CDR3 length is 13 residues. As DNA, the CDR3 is TGTGCCAGCAGCCGAACAGAGAATCAGCCCCAGCATTTT. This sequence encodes CASSRTENQPQHF.

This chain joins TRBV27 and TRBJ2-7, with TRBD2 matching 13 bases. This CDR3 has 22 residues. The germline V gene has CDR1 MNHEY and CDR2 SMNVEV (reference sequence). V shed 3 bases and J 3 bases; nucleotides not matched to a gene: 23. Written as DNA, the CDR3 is TGTGCCAGCAGTTTTTCAGGACAGGGGGTTCCCAGGACTAGCGGGGGTCGCTACGAGCAGTACTTC. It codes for CASSFSGQGVPRTSGGRYEQYF.

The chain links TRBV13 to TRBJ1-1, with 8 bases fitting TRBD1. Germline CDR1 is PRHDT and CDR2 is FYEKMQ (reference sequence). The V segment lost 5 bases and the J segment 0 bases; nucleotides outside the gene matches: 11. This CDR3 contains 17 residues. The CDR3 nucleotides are TGTGCCAGCAGCCCGCAAGGGACAGGAGGTTTGAACACTGAAGCTTTCTTT. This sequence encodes CASSPQGTGGLNTEAFF.

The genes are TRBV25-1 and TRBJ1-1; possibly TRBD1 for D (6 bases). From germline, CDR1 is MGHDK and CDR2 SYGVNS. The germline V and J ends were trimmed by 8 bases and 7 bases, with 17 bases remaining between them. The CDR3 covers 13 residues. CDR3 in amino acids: CASLSTDRFEAFF. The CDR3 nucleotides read TGTGCCAGCTTGAGTACCGACAGGTTTGAAGCTTTCTTT.

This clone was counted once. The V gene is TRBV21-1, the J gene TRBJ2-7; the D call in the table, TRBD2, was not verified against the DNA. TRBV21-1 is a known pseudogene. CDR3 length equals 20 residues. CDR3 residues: CASSSPGLAGDVWGGYEQYF. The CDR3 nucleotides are TGTGCCAGCAGCTCCCCGGGACTAGCGGGAGATGTGTGGGGGGGGTACGAGCAGTACTTC.

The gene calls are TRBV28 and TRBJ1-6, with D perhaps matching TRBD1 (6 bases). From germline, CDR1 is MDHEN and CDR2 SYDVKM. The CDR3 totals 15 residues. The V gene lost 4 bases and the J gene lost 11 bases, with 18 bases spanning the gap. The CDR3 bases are TGTGCCAGCAGTTCCGGACAGCGCTCCACGGCACCCCTCCACTTT. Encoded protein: CASSSGQRSTAPLHF.

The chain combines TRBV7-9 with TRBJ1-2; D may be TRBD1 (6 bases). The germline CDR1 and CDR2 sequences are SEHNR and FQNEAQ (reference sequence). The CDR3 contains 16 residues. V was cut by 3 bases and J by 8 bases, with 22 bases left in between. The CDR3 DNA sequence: TGTGCCAGCAGCTTGGGCGACAGGCCAGGAGAGCGAGGCTACACCTTC. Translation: CASSLGDRPGERGYTF.

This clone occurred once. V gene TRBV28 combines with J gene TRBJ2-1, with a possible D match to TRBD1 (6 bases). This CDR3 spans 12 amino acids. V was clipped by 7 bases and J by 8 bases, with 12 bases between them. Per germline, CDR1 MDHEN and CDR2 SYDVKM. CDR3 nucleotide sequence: TGTGCCAGCAACCAACAGGGCCATGAGCAGTTCTTC. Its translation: CASNQQGHEQFF.

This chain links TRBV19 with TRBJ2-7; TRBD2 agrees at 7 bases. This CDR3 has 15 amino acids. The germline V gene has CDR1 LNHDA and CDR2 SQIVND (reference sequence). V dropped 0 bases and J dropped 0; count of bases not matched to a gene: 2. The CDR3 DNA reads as TGTGCCAGTAGTATAGATCCTAGCGGCTCCTACGAGCAGTACTTC. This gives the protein CASSIDPSGSYEQYF. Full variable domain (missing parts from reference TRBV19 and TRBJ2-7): DGGITQSPKYLFRKEGQNVTLSCEQNLNHDAMYWYRQDPGQGLRLIYYSQIVNDFQKGDIAEGYSVSREKKESFPLTVTSAQKNPTAFYLCASSIDPSGSYEQYFGPGTRLTVT.

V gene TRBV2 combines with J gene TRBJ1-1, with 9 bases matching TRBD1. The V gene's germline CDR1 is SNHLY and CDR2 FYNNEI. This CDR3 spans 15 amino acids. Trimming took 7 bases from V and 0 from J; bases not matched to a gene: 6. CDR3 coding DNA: TGTGCCAGCACCGGGACAGGGAATGTGAACACTGAAGCTTTCTTT. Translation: CASTGTGNVNTEAFF.

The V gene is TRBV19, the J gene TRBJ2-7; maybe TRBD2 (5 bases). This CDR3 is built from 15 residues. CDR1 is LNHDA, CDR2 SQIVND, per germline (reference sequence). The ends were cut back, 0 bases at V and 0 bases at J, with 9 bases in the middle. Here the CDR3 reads CASSIDVASSYEQYF. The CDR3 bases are TGTGCCAGTAGTATAGATGTAGCGAGCTCCTACGAGCAGTACTTC.

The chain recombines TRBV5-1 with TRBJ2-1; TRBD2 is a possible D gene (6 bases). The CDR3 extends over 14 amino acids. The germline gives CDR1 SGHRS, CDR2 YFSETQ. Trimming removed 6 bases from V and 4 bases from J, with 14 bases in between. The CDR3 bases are TGCGCCAGCACCGCAGGAGGGCCTTACAATGAGCAGTTCTTC. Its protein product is CASTAGGPYNEQFF.

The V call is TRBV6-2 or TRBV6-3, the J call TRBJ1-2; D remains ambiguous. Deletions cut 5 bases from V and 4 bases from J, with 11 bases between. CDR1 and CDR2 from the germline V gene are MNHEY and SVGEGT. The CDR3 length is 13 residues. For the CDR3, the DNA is TGTGCCAGCAGTCACGAAAACGGCTATGGCTACACCTTC. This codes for CASSHENGYGYTF.

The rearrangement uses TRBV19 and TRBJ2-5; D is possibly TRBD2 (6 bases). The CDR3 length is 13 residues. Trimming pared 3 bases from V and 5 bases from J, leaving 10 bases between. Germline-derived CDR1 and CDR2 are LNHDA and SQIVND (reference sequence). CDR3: CASSIGGSETQYF. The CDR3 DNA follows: TGTGCCAGTAGTATTGGAGGGAGTGAGACCCAGTACTTC.

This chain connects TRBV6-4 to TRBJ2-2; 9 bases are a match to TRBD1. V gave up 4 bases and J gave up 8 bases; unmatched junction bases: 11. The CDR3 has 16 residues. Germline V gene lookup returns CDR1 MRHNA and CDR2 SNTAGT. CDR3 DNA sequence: TGTGCCAGCAGTGTTGAGACAGGGGGACCCGCGGGGGAGCTGTTTTTT. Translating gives CASSVETGGPAGELFF.

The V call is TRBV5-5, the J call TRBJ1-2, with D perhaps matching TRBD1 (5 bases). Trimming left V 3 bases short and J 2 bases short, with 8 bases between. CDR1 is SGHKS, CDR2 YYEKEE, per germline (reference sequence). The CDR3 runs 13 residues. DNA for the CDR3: TGTGCCAGCAGCTATGACAGCAACTATGGCTACACCTTC. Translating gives CASSYDSNYGYTF.

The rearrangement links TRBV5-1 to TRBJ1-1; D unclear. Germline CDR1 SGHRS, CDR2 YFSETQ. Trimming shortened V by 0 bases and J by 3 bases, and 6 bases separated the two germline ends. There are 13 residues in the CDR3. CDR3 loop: CASSLEQDTEAFF. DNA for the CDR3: TGCGCCAGCAGCTTGGAACAAGACACTGAAGCTTTCTTT.

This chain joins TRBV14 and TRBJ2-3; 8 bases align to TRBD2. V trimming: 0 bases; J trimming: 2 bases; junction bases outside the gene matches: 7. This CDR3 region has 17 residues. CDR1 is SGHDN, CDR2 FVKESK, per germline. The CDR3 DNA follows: TGTGCCAGCAGCCAAGATCTGCGACTAGCGACCACAGATACGCAGTATTTT. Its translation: CASSQDLRLATTDTQYF.

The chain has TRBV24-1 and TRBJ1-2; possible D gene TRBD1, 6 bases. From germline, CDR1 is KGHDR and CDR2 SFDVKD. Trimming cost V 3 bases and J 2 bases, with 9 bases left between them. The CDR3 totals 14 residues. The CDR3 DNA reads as TGTGCCACCAGTGATACAGGGATCAACTATGGCTACACCTTC. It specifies CATSDTGINYGYTF.

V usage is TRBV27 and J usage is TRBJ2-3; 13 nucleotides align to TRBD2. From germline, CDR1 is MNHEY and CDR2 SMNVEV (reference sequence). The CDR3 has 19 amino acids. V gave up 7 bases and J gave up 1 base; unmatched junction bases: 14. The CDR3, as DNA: TGTGCCAGCACCCGGGTGGGACTAGCGGGACTTAAACGCACAGATACGCAGTATTTT. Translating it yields CASTRVGLAGLKRTDTQYF.

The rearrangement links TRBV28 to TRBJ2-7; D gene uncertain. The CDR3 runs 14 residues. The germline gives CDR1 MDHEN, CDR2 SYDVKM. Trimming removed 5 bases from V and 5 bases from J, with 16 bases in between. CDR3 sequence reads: CASSPPPPQNEQYF. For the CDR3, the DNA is TGTGCCAGCAGTCCGCCTCCCCCGCAGAACGAGCAGTACTTC.

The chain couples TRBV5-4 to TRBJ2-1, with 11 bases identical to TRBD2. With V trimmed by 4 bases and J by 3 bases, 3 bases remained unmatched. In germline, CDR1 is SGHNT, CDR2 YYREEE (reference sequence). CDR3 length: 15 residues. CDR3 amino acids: CASSTGTSGYNEQFF. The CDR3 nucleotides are TGTGCCAGCAGCACCGGGACTAGCGGCTACAATGAGCAGTTCTTC.

CDR3 protein: CASSQVSSSGANVLTF. The CDR3 region has the DNA TGCGCCAGCAGCCAAGTATCGAGCTCTGGGGCCAACGTCCTGACTTTC. The V gene is TRBV4-1, the J gene TRBJ2-6; D unclear. V was trimmed by 1 base and J by 0 bases, leaving 7 bases between them. CDR1 and CDR2 (germline): MGHRA, YSYEKL. The CDR3 length is 16 residues.

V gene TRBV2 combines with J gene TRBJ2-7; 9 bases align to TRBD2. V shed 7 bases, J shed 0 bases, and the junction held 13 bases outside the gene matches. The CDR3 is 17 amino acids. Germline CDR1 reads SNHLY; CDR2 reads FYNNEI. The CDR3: CASMPPLLAGNSYEQYF. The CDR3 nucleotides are TGTGCCAGCATGCCCCCCTTACTAGCGGGCAACTCCTACGAGCAGTACTTC.

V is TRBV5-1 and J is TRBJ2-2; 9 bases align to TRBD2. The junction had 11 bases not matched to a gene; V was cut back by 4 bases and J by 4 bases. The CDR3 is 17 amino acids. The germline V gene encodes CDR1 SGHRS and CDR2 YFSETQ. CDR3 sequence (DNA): TGCGCCAGCAGCCCCCCGGGTAGCGGGAGCCTCACCGGGGAGCTGTTTTTT. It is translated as CASSPPGSGSLTGELFF.

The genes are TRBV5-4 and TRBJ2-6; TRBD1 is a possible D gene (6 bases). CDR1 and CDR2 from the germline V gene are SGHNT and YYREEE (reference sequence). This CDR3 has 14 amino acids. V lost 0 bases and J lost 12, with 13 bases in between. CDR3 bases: TGTGCCAGCAGCTTGGAGGGACATATGCCCGTCCTGACTTTC. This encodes CASSLEGHMPVLTF.